Each of the 14 T cell receptor beta chains below was sequenced from the same sample in a study of glioma-infiltrating T cells. TCR alpha and beta CDR3 regions were amplified from RNA using iRepertoire nested multiplex PCR. TCRdb ran MiXCR on the multiplex PCR reads and lists one entry per CDR3 protein. The sample has 300,000 to 400,000 distinct CDR3 sequences, 35% to 45% seen once. Sample: glioma tissue, nonneoplastic brain tissue, or PBMCs (not recorded which). These receptors were taken from a human donor with low-grade glioma or glioblastoma, undergoing nonglioma brain surgery, or in good health (not recorded which).

In regard to this clonotype: A much larger clone lies one base from this, so it may be a read error. The V call is TRBV28, the J call TRBJ1-1; possible D gene TRBD1, 5 bases. The CDR3 is made up of 16 amino acids. Germline CDR1 MDHEN, CDR2 SYDVKM. CDR3 DNA: TGTGCCAGCAGTTTATCAGGAGGGGCCGGCGGTACTGGAGCTTTCTTT. It codes for CASSLSGGAGGTGAFF. Full variable domain (outside the CDR3, taken from reference TRBV28 and TRBJ1-1): DVKVTQSSRYLVKRTGEKVFLECVQDMDHENMFWYRQDPGLGLRLIYFSYDVKMKEKGDIPEGYSVSREKKERFSLILESASTNQTSMYLCASSLSGGAGGTGAFFGQGTRLTVV.

The V gene is TRBV12-2, the J gene TRBJ2-7; the DNA was not compared with TRBD2, the D call given in the table. TRBV12-2 is termed a pseudogene. CDR3 size: 10 residues. Written as DNA, the CDR3 is TGTGCAAGTCGCTTAGGGAGGCCGAACTTC. Its protein is CASRLGRPNF.

This clonotype was observed a few times. This chain uses TRBV28 with TRBJ1-1, with D hard to call. The CDR3 consists of 13 residues. Germline lookup yields CDR1 MDHEN and CDR2 SYDVKM. V lost 6 bases, J lost 1 base, and 9 bases lay in between. This CDR3 reads CASRRTPNTEAFF. As DNA, the CDR3 is TGTGCCAGCAGGAGAACCCCGAACACTGAAGCTTTCTTT.

Worth noting for this clonotype: A much larger clone sits a single nucleotide away, making a read error possible. The V call is TRBV6-5, the J call TRBJ1-1; the D gene is possibly TRBD1 (5 bases). CDR1 and CDR2 from the germline V gene are MNHEY and SVGAGI. V was shortened by 2 bases and J by 5 bases, with 15 bases between the two germline ends. This CDR3 contains 15 residues. The DNA of the CDR3 is TGTGCCAGCAGTTACCCGAGGGGCAGATGTACTGAAGCTTTCTTT. Protein sequence: CASSYPRGRCTEAFF.

Turning to this clonotype: The junction departs from the called germline gene at one end, perhaps through a read error. V is TRBV27 and J is TRBJ2-1, with a tentative D call TRBD2 (5 bases). There are 18 residues in the CDR3. Germline V CDR1 and CDR2: MNHEY, SMNVEV (reference sequence). The CDR3 here is CASSYSTLGAAYYSEQFF. CDR3 DNA: TGTGCCAGCAGTTACTCGACCCTAGGAGCGGCGTATTACAGTGAGCAGTTCTTC.

This chain links TRBV5-6 with TRBJ2-3, with TRBD2 matching over 12 bases. The CDR3 contains 16 residues. Germline V gene data show CDR1 as SGHDT and CDR2 as YYEEEE. The V and J ends lost 4 bases and 6 bases, in that order; junction bases with no gene match: 9. CDR3 region: CASSRRLAGALDTQYF. DNA of the CDR3: TGTGCCAGCAGCCGTAGACTAGCGGGGGCTCTGGATACGCAGTATTTT.

This clonotype showed up just a few times. The chain couples TRBV4-1 to TRBJ1-5; a possible D gene is TRBD1 (6 bases). The germline V and J ends were trimmed by 1 base and 2 bases, with 15 bases remaining between them. This CDR3 is built from 17 residues. Germline CDR1 reads MGHRA; CDR2 reads YSYEKL. In nucleotides, the CDR3 is TGCGCCAGCAGCCAAGTACCAGGGGAAAGGGGCAATCAGCCCCAGCATTTT. This sequence encodes CASSQVPGERGNQPQHF.

About this clonotype: This may arise from a read error, as a much more abundant clone is one base away. V usage is TRBV6-6 and J usage is TRBJ2-1, with a tentative D call TRBD2 (5 bases). The germline V gene encodes CDR1 MNHNY and CDR2 SVGAGI (reference sequence). This CDR3 comprises 13 residues. CDR3 loop: CASKRPQSYEQSF. The DNA of the CDR3 is TGTGCCAGCAAGCGGCCGCAGTCGTATGAGCAGTCCTTC.

On this clonotype: One end of the junction varies from germline; a read error may be responsible. The J gene is TRBJ1-5, the V gene TRBV20-1; 8 bases line up with TRBD1. Germline V CDR1 and CDR2: DFQATT, SNEGSKA (reference sequence). This CDR3 is built from 16 residues. CDR3 loop: CSARESGGQGWQTQHF. DNA of the CDR3: TGCAGTGCCAGAGAGTCGGGTGGACAGGGTTGGCAGACCCAGCATTTT.

This chain uses TRBV5-1 with TRBJ2-2, with D perhaps matching TRBD1 (8 bases). Germline V gene data show CDR1 as SGHRS and CDR2 as YFSETQ. V lost 4 bases and J lost 7, with 20 bases in between. There are 16 residues in the CDR3. CDR3 nucleotides: TGCGCCAGCAGCCCCCTGGGGGGGACAGGAGTCGGGGAGCTGTTTTTT. Translation: CASSPLGGTGVGELFF.

The rearrangement joins TRBV7-6 to TRBJ2-5; 8 positions agree with TRBD1. With the DNA end fitting TRBJ2-7 better, the J assignment may be wrong. Germline V gene lookup returns CDR1 SGHVS and CDR2 FNYEAQ. This CDR3 is built from 17 residues. In nucleotides, the CDR3 is TGTGCCAGCAGCTTAAATTGGGGCAGGGGGCCAACCTACGAGCAGTACTTC. Protein sequence: CASSLNWGRGPTYEQYF.

This clonotype was observed a handful of times. This chain connects TRBV24-1 to TRBJ2-3; D perhaps matches TRBD1 (5 bases). Germline V CDR1 and CDR2: KGHDR, SFDVKD. This CDR3 region has 15 residues. The germline V and J ends were trimmed by 4 bases and 2 bases, with 12 bases remaining between them. CDR3 DNA: TGTGCCACCAGTGACCCGACAGAATCCACAGATACGCAGTATTTT. As protein: CATSDPTESTDTQYF.

This clonotype has just a few counts. J is TRBJ2-7 and V is TRBV20-1; 10 bases map to TRBD2. Germline CDR1 reads DFQATT; CDR2 reads SNEGSKA (reference sequence). CDR3 length: 15 amino acids. J gave up 4 bases and V 6 bases, and 12 bases lay outside the gene matches. CDR3 in DNA: TGCAGTGCAAGGACTAGCGGCTGGAGGATGTACGAGCAGTACTTC. Translated, it gives CSARTSGWRMYEQYF.

This clonotype was recorded a few times. V usage is TRBV2 and J usage is TRBJ1-5, with 8 nucleotides matching TRBD1. V trimming: 5 bases; J trimming: 7 bases; junction bases outside the gene matches: 10. The CDR3 consists of 15 residues. Germline loops: CDR1 SNHLY, CDR2 FYNNEI. The CDR3 region has the DNA TGTGCCAGCAGTTCCTTTACAGGGGGAGGACAGCCCCAGCATTTT. Translated: CASSSFTGGGQPQHF.